These 20 T cell receptor beta chains came from one sample sequenced in a study of cytomegalovirus exposure and HLA in healthy donors. Primers included in the PCR were 60 Vbeta and 13 Jbeta primers. Clones were sequenced by immunoSEQ multiplex PCR, and TCRdb holds only the in-frame ones, with some missing. The top ten hold about 3.6% of the sample, which has about 99,000 clones, 79% seen once. Sequencing was carried out using PBMCs. These receptors all come from a male donor in good health and CMV-seropositive.

The chain uses TRBV7-6 and TRBJ1-1; no definite D call. V was pared by 5 bases and J by 0 bases, with 13 bases between. The CDR3 sequence is 15 residues long. Per germline, CDR1 SGHVS and CDR2 FNYEAQ. CDR3 sequence reads: CASSEQTGMNTEAFF. The DNA of the CDR3 is TGTGCCAGCAGCGAACAGACGGGAATGAACACTGAAGCTTTCTTT.

The chain combines TRBV9 with TRBJ2-1, with 10 bases that match TRBD2. This CDR3 contains 18 residues. V lost 4 bases, J lost 2 bases, and 12 bases stayed unmatched. Germline assignment: CDR1 SGDLS and CDR2 YYNGEE. CDR3 in DNA: TGTGCCAGCAGCCCCTCAGGGCTAGCGGGGGTCCCCTACAATGAGCAGTTCTTC. It translates to CASSPSGLAGVPYNEQFF.

J is TRBJ1-6 and V is TRBV4-1; TRBD1 matches 7 bases. CDR3 size: 14 residues. Germline V CDR1 and CDR2: MGHRA, YSYEKL. V gave up 4 bases and J gave up 9 bases; unmatched junction bases: 6. The CDR3 DNA reads as TGCGCCAGCAGCCCCACAGGGGAGGCTTCACCCCTCCACTTT. This translates into CASSPTGEASPLHF.

The genes are TRBV7-2 and TRBJ2-7; 9 bases are a match to TRBD2. Looked up from germline, CDR1 is SGHTA and CDR2 is FQGNSA. J was trimmed by 2 bases and V by 1 base; bases with no gene match: 6. The CDR3 contains 16 residues. The CDR3: CASSLEVTSGPYEQYF. The CDR3, as DNA: TGTGCCAGCAGCTTAGAGGTGACTAGCGGCCCCTACGAGCAGTACTTC. The complete variable domain, with remaining parts taken from reference TRBV7-2 and TRBJ2-7, reads GAGVSQSPSNKVTEKGKDVELRCDPISGHTALYWYRQSLGQGLEFLIYFQGNSAPDKSGLPSDRFSAERTGGSVSTLTIQRTQQEDSAVYLCASSLEVTSGPYEQYFGPGTRLTVT.

The chain combines TRBV7-2 with TRBJ1-4, with a weak D call TRBD1 (6 bases). The CDR3 length is 14 residues. The germline CDR1 and CDR2 sequences are SGHTA and FQGNSA. With 1 base removed from V and 8 bases from J, the gap between germline ends came to 11 bases. The CDR3 protein is CASSLGGGREKLFF. As DNA, the CDR3 is TGTGCCAGCAGCTTAGGGGGGGGGCGAGAAAAACTGTTTTTT.

The V and J genes are TRBV5-1 and TRBJ2-2, with a tentative D call TRBD1 (7 bases). The V end lost 4 bases, the J end lost 3 bases, and 16 bases lay between the germline ends. Germline lookup yields CDR1 SGHRS and CDR2 YFSETQ. The CDR3 covers 16 residues. As DNA, the CDR3 is TGCGCCAGCAGCCTACAGGGGAGGTTGGACACCGGGGAGCTGTTTTTT. Translation gives CASSLQGRLDTGELFF.

The chain recombines TRBV18 with TRBJ2-5; D uncertain. The CDR3 sequence is 14 residues long. V was pared by 2 bases and J by 5 bases, with 12 bases between. Germline V lookup: CDR1 KGHSH, CDR2 LQKENI. CDR3 loop: CASSPGQVVETQYF. The CDR3 bases are TGTGCCAGCTCACCAGGCCAGGTTGTCGAGACCCAGTACTTC.

DNA for the CDR3: TGTGCCAGCAGCTTCCGGACAAGGAGCTACACCTTC. This gives the protein CASSFRTRSYTF. This rearrangement joins TRBV7-2 to TRBJ1-2; D is possibly TRBD1 (5 bases). Trimming removed 3 bases at V and 9 bases at J, with 11 bases between. Germline V lookup: CDR1 SGHTA, CDR2 FQGNSA. CDR3 length equals 12 residues.

Only one count was recorded for this clone. The rearrangement uses TRBV5-6 and TRBJ1-5; 8 nucleotides line up with TRBD1. Germline CDR1 SGHDT, CDR2 YYEEEE. V lost 3 bases to trimming and J lost 3 bases; unmatched junction nucleotides: 5. There are 15 residues in the CDR3. CDR3 in amino acids: CASSSGQVLNQPQHF. CDR3 DNA sequence: TGTGCCAGCAGCTCGGGACAGGTCCTCAATCAGCCCCAGCATTTT.

This clone turned up a few times. V gene TRBV5-5 combines with J gene TRBJ1-1, with TRBD1 matching 9 bases. Germline V gene data show CDR1 as SGHKS and CDR2 as YYEKEE (reference sequence). This CDR3 contains 16 residues. Unmatched junction bases numbered 9, after V lost 3 bases and J lost 3 bases. The CDR3, as DNA: TGTGCCAGCAGCTCTCAGGGGACAGGGATGTACACTGAAGCTTTCTTT. This translates into CASSSQGTGMYTEAFF. Full variable domain (rest looked up from reference TRBV5-5 and TRBJ1-1): DAGVTQSPTHLIKTRGQQVTLRCSPISGHKSVSWYQQVLGQGPQFIFQYYEKEERGRGNFPDRFSARQFPNYSSELNVNALLLGDSALYLCASSSQGTGMYTEAFFGQGTRLTVV.

The V call is TRBV7-2, the J call TRBJ1-1; possibly TRBD1 for D (6 bases). Looked up from germline, CDR1 is SGHTA and CDR2 is FQGNSA. Trimming removed 5 bases at V and 11 bases at J, with 21 bases between. CDR3 size: 14 residues. CDR3 nucleotide sequence: TGTGCCAGCAGCCAAGGTGGGGTGACAGGTTGGGCTTTCTTT. It yields the protein CASSQGGVTGWAFF.

This clone has only a few counts. This chain links TRBV30 with TRBJ2-1; 10 bases fit TRBD2. The ends lost 5 bases at V and 8 bases at J; junction bases unmatched: 3. Per germline, CDR1 GTSNPN and CDR2 SVGIG (reference sequence). The CDR3 has 12 residues. CDR3 sequence reads: CAWEAGGYEQFF. In nucleotides, the CDR3 is TGTGCCTGGGAAGCGGGGGGGTATGAGCAGTTCTTC. The variable domain in full, with the rest retrieved from reference TRBV30 and TRBJ2-1, is SQTIHQWPATLVQPVGSPLSLECTVEGTSNPNLYWYRQAAGRGLQLLFYSVGIGQISSEVPQNLSASRPQDRQFILSSKKLLLSDSGFYLCAWEAGGYEQFFGPGTRLTVL.

V gene TRBV7-2 combines with J gene TRBJ1-2; 9 bases fit TRBD1. Per the germline V gene, CDR1 is SGHTA and CDR2 is FQGNSA. The CDR3 length is 15 residues. After removal of 4 bases from V and 7 bases from J, the junction contained 10 bases not matched to a gene. The CDR3 DNA sequence: TGTGCCAGCAGCTCGGAGGGACAGGGAAGAGGTGGCTACACCTTC. Translation: CASSSEGQGRGGYTF.

The chain couples TRBV6-1 to TRBJ2-7; 9 bases map to TRBD1. Per germline, CDR1 MNHNS and CDR2 SASEGT. The CDR3 is made up of 15 amino acids. V lost 4 bases, J lost 1 base, and 5 bases stayed unmatched. The chain's CDR3 is CASSVTGTGSYEQYF. The CDR3 DNA follows: TGTGCCAGCAGTGTGACCGGGACAGGGTCCTACGAGCAGTACTTC.

This clone has only a few counts. This chain links TRBV4-1 with TRBJ1-1; TRBD1 might be the D (6 bases). V was trimmed by 0 bases and J by 6 bases, leaving 8 bases between them. Looked up from germline, CDR1 is MGHRA and CDR2 is YSYEKL. The CDR3 totals 13 residues. DNA for the CDR3: TGCGCCAGCAGCCAAGACAGGGGCGCTGAAGCTTTCTTT. This codes for CASSQDRGAEAFF.

The rearrangement uses TRBV14 and TRBJ2-1, with D uncertain. The CDR3 is made up of 11 amino acids. In germline, CDR1 is SGHDN, CDR2 FVKESK. V lost 3 bases and J lost 7, with 4 bases in between. CDR3 loop: CASSHGNEQFF. CDR3 bases: TGTGCCAGCAGCCACGGGAATGAGCAGTTCTTC.

The chain combines TRBV5-4 with TRBJ1-3; D is uncertain. This CDR3 contains 14 residues. The V gene lost 2 bases and the J gene lost 2 bases, with 8 bases spanning the gap. Germline values: CDR1 SGHNT, CDR2 YYREEE (reference sequence). The CDR3 loop reads CASSLRTPGNTIYF. As DNA, the CDR3 is TGTGCCAGCAGCTTACGGACTCCTGGAAACACCATATATTTT.

The rearrangement links TRBV7-9 to TRBJ1-2; tentatively, D is TRBD1 (6 bases). V shed 1 base and J shed 0 bases, with 15 bases lying between them. Germline lookup yields CDR1 SEHNR and CDR2 FQNEAQ (reference sequence). This CDR3 is built from 17 residues. In DNA, the CDR3 is TGTGCCAGCAGCTTAGGCAGGGGCCGCGAGACTAACTATGGCTACACCTTC. Its protein product is CASSLGRGRETNYGYTF.

The J gene is TRBJ1-6, the V gene TRBV5-4; D is undetermined. This CDR3 has 14 residues. V gave up 3 bases and J gave up 6 bases, with 10 bases separating them. Germline V CDR1 and CDR2: SGHNT, YYREEE (reference sequence). CDR3 DNA: TGTGCCAGCAGCTCCCGGGAGGCTAATTCACCCCTCCACTTT. Translated, it gives CASSSREANSPLHF.

CDR3 residues: CASSTWDNPNTIYF. CDR3 DNA sequence: TGTGCCAGTAGTACCTGGGACAATCCTAACACCATATATTTT. V gene TRBV19 combines with J gene TRBJ1-3, with a possible D match to TRBD1 (6 bases). The CDR3 runs to 14 residues. Trimming stripped 4 bases from V and 7 bases from J, with 14 bases between. Germline values: CDR1 LNHDA, CDR2 SQIVND (reference sequence).